A selection of T cell receptor beta chains follows, all from one sample in a study of T cell repertoires in cytomegalovirus infection. Antigen specificity for these receptors is unknown. MiXCR, run by TCRdb on the reads, gives a single entry per CDR3 protein. This table has roughly 570,000 distinct CDR3 sequences, over 35% appearing once. This sample comprised cultured PBMCs, obtained from culture after CMV antigen stimulation. All receptors come from a human donor in good health (CMV status not recorded). Some clones in this sample may be carry-over from other donors' samples. Each CDR3 is given with its conserved first and last residue. D genes are given only for firm matches. A clone size is listed for some rows: how often the clone was seen (once, few, many), or a class if it is expanded.

clone_size	j_call	d_call	v_call	cdr3_aa	cdr3_nt
.	TRBJ2-1	.	TRBV27	CASAFLEGLSYNEQFF	TGTGCCAGTGCGTTTCTTGAGGGTCTCTCCTACAATGAGCAGTTCTTC
.	TRBJ2-2	.	TRBV5-6	CASSFEGPSTGELFF	TGTGCCAGCAGCTTCGAAGGACCTTCCACCGGGGAGCTGTTTTTT
.	TRBJ2-1	.	TRBV6-6	CASSRLLQTYNEQFF	TGTGCCAGCAGCCGACTACTACAAACCTACAATGAGCAGTTCTTC
.	TRBJ1-1	.	TRBV4-1	CASSQRGAGKNTEAFF	TGCGCCAGCAGCCAACGGGGAGCGGGGAAAAACACTGAAGCTTTCTTT
many	TRBJ2-3	.	TRBV7-9	CASSLNRQGTQYF	TGTGCCAGCAGCTTAAACCGGCAGGGTACGCAGTATTTT
.	TRBJ1-6	TRBD1	TRBV6-1	CASSDRPTGQAYNSPLHF	TGTGCCAGCAGTGACCGGCCAACCGGACAGGCCTATAATTCACCCCTCCACTTT
.	TRBJ2-5	.	TRBV7-8	CASSSRSQLRF	TGTGCCAGCAGCAGCCGGAGCCAACTACGCTTC
.	TRBJ1-5	.	TRBV19	CASSSRAGTEPQHF	TGTGCCAGTAGTTCCCGGGCTGGGACGGAGCCCCAGCATTTT
.	TRBJ1-2	.	TRBV6-5	CASRLVGGGGYTF	TGTGCCAGCAGGCTGGTAGGAGGGGGAGGCTACACCTTC
.	TRBJ2-2	.	TRBV12-5	CASSLQNANTGELFF	TGTGCTAGTTCCCTCCAAAATGCGAACACCGGGGAGCTGTTTTTT
once	TRBJ2-1	TRBD2	TRBV5-1	CASSRSLGLANEQFF	TGCGCCAGCAGCAGGTCCCTCGGACTAGCGAATGAGCAGTTCTTC
.	TRBJ2-7	.	TRBV25-1	CASSEYGLHEQYF	TGTGCCAGCAGTGAATATGGGCTGCACGAGCAGTACTTC
.	TRBJ2-1	TRBD2	TRBV12-3/TRBV12-4	CASRPTSGNYNEQFF	TGTGCCAGCAGACCGACTAGCGGTAACTACAATGAGCAGTTCTTC
.	TRBJ1-1	.	TRBV4-1	CASSQRQNMNTEAFF	TGCGCCAGCAGCCAACGACAGAACATGAACACTGAAGCTTTCTTT
.	TRBJ2-3	TRBD2	TRBV7-2	CASSRTSGRWVSTDTQYF	TGTGCCAGCAGCCGGACTAGCGGGAGATGGGTGAGCACAGATACGCAGTATTTT
.	TRBJ1-2	.	TRBV11-1	CASEPTPYGYTF	TGTGCCAGCGAGCCAACTCCTTATGGCTACACCTTC
.	TRBJ1-5	.	TRBV7-2	CASSSGRQPQHF	TGTGCCAGCAGTTCCGGGAGGCAGCCCCAGCATTTT
.	TRBJ2-5	.	TRBV29-1	CSVTGRLGVETQYF	TGCAGCGTTACGGGCAGATTGGGGGTCGAGACCCAGTACTTC
few	TRBJ1-2	.	TRBV7-8	CASSSIQESPPFYGYTF	TGTGCCAGCAGCTCAATACAGGAGTCCCCGCCCTTCTATGGCTACACCTTC
many	TRBJ1-2	.	TRBV7-8	CASSSPLTRSYGYTF	TGTGCCAGCAGCTCACCCCTTACTAGAAGCTATGGCTACACCTTC
few	TRBJ1-1	.	TRBV6-1	CASSKLRGTEAFF	TGTGCCAGCAGCAAACTCAGGGGAACTGAAGCTTTCTTT
.	TRBJ2-1	TRBD2	TRBV12-3/TRBV12-4	CASSLGSGRIYNEQFF	TGTGCCAGCAGTTTGGGTAGCGGGAGGATCTACAATGAGCAGTTCTTC